The T cell receptor (beta chain) under discussion was sequenced for a study of blood T cell repertoires in COVID-19. Libraries were prepared by immunoSEQ multiplex PCR; TCRdb keeps only in-frame clonotypes and omits some of them. This sample yields 56,000 or so clones, of which 80% to 95% are seen a single time; around 6.5% belongs to the top ten. This clone has only one observation. The CDR3 runs to 12 residues. CDR1 MNHEY and CDR2 SVGAGI come from the germline V gene. The J segment lost 5 bases and the V segment lost 6 bases, leaving 3 bases of the junction unmatched. The specimen was peripheral blood. This sequence was found in a man between 45 and 60 years old with active COVID-19. V and J are TRBV6-5 and TRBJ2-5; 7 bases agree with TRBD2. Written as DNA, the CDR3 is TGTGCCAGCAGCGGGGGGTCTGAGACCCAGTACTTC. Translation: CASSGGSETQYF.